This TCR beta chain originates from a study of cytomegalovirus exposure and HLA in healthy donors. Study-wide findings and caveats: Associated with HLA alleles at 0.05 false discovery rate in a later analysis were around 17,000 TCR beta sequences. In all likelihood, a cluster of highly shared sequence variants was a sequencing artifact. By HLA locus, TCR association rates varied in a later analysis, with DRB1 showing the most and HLA-C the fewest. Many donors shared some public TCRs, even though most TCR sequences were rare.

PCR used 60 Vbeta primers and 13 Jbeta primers. Sequencing was performed with immunoSEQ multiplex PCR; in TCRdb, only in-frame clones are kept and a portion is missing. The sample lists around 110,000 clones; roughly four fifths were seen once. Notes on this clone: What it recognizes is unknown.

The CDR3 contains 13 residues. V was pared by 4 bases and J by 6 bases, with 11 bases between. Germline CDR1 and CDR2: MRHNA and SNTAGT. This chain uses TRBV6-4 with TRBJ2-3, with a weak D call TRBD1 (5 bases). Material: PBMCs. This clonotype originated in a man aged 25-45 years in good health and CMV-seropositive. The CDR3 coding sequence is TGTGCCAGCAGTGGCAGGGTTGCGGATACGCAGTATTTT. Protein product: CASSGRVADTQYF.